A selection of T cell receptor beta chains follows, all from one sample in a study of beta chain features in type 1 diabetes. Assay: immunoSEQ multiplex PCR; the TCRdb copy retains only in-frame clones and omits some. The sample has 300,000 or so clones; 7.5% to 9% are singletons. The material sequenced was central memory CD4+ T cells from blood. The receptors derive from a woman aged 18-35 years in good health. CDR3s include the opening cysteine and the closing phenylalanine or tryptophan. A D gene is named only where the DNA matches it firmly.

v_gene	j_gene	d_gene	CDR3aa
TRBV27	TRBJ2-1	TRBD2	CASSLASGVYNEQFF
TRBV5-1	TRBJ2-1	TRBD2	CASSTGTSLNEQFF
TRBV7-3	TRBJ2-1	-	CASSQTDGVYNEQFF
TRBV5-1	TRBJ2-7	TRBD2	CASSLTSGRVGYEQYF
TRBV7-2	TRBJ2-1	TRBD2	CASSLAGLAGAGNEQFF
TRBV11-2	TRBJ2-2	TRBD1	CASSLSGQGHGELFF
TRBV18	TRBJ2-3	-	CASSPAISTDTQYF
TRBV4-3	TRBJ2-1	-	CASSQDERYNNEQFF
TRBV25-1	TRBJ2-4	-	CASSSAGGNIQYF
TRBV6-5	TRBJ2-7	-	CASRRDQGIEQYF
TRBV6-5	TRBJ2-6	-	CASSYSILSGANVLTF
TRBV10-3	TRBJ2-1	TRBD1	CAIKDRGDWNEQFF
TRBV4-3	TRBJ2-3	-	CASSQGRRGDTQYF
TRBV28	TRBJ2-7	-	CATTSTYEQYF
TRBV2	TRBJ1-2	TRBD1	CASREGTGVNYGYTF
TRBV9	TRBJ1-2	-	CASSVATNEGYYGYTF
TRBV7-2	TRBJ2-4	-	CASSPGHSENIQYF
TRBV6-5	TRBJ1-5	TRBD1	CASRTGSQPQHF
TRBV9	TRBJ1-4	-	CASSVDNANEKLFF
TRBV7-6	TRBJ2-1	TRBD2	CASSLTSGRAGEQFF
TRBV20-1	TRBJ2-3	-	CSADRTDTQYF
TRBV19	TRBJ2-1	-	CASSIIRAGNEQFF
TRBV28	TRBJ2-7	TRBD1	CASNRTGRKGTGYYEQYF
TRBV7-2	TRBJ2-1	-	CASSPDWNYNEQFF
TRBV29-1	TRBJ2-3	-	CSVAGENTDTQYF
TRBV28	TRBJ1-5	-	CASSLPGQPQHF
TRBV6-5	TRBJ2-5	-	CASSSPRGRETQYF
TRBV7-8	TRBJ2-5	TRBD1	CASMAQGVVGTQYF
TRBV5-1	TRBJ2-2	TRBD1	CASSLRPTGREGYTGELFF
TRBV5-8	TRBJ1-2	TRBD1	CASRYPGQDYGYTF
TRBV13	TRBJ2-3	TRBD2	CASSSGREDTQYF
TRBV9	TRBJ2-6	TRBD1	CASSARQGAGGANVLTF
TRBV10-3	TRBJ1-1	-	CASSWRDLNTEAFF
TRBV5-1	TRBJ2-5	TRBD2	CASSTSQAGSMETQYF
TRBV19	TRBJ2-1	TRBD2	CASSASLAGASNEQFF
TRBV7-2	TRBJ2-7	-	CASSSAGTYGGEQYF
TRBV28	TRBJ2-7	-	CASSPPRQYIDEQYF
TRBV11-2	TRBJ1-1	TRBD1	CASTTGAYTEAFF
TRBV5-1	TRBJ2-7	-	CASSFGSSYEQYF
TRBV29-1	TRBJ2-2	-	CSVVGATGELFF
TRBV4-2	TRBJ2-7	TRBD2	CASSQDRTSLIEQYF
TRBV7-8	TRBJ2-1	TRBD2	CATSLAGGPYNEQFF
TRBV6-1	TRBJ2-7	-	CASTGNSYEQYF
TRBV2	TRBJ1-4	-	CASWGESQPLLFF
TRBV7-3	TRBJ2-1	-	CASGRLNEQFF
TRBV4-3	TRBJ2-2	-	CASSQEGGWNTGELFF
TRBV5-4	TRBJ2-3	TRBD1	CASSLAGQGSTDTQYF
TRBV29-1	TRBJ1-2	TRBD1	CSVEGRGRNYGYTF
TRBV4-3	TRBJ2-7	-	CASSQDGLGVEQYF
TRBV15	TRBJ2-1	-	CATSREGGNNEQFF
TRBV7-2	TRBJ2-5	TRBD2	CASSLSRGLAGGMIKTQYF
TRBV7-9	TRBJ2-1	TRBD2	CASSLVGGNEQFF
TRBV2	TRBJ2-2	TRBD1	CASKIQGTTGELFF
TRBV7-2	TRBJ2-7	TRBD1	CASSLDRGTYEQYF
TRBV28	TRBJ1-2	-	CASSLTGESIYGYTF
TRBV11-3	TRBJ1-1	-	CASSLEQGGPEAFF
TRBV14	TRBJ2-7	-	CASSPYPLPYEQYF
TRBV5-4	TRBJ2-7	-	CASSRQTGMGEQYF